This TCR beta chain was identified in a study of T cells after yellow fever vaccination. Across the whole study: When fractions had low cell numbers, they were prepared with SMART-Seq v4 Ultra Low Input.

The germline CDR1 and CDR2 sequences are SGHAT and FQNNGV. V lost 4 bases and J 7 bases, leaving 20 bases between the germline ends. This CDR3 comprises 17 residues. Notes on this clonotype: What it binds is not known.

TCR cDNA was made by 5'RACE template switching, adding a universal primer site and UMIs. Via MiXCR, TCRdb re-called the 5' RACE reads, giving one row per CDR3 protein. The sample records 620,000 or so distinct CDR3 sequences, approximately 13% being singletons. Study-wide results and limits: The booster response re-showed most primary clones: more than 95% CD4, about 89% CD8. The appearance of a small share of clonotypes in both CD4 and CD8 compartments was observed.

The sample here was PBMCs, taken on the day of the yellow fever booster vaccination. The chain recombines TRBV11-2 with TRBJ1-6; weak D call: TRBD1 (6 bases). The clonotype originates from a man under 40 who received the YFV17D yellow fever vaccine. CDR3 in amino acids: CASSYFLGTRKNSPLHF. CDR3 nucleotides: TGTGCCAGCAGCTACTTCCTTGGGACAAGGAAAAATTCACCCCTCCACTTT.